Below, 30 T cell receptor beta chains from the same sample are listed, as sequenced in a study of OX40 agonist ivuxolimab in advanced cancers. The assay was immunoSEQ multiplex PCR, and TCRdb's table has in-frame clones only and misses some. The sample contains about 35,000 clones, about 78% of which appear only once. The sample consisted of CD4+ or CD8+ T cells sorted from blood, taken in a trial of the OX40 agonist ivuxolimab. The receptors shown here come from an adult with an advanced solid tumor such as melanoma, head and neck, liver or kidney cancer.

The chain is built from TRBV5-1 and TRBJ1-5; D is unclear. The CDR3 totals 15 residues. Trimming took off 0 bases at V and 1 base at J, with 8 bases between the two ends. Germline V gene sequence: CDR1 SGHRS, CDR2 YFSETQ. The CDR3 region is CASSLVFQSNQPQHF. CDR3 coding DNA: TGCGCCAGCAGCTTGGTGTTCCAGAGCAATCAGCCCCAGCATTTT.

The rearrangement uses TRBV6-1 and TRBJ1-5; possibly TRBD1 for D (5 bases). The germline V gene encodes CDR1 MNHNS and CDR2 SASEGT. Trimming shortened V by 4 bases and J by 3 bases, and 7 bases separated the two germline ends. The CDR3 covers 13 residues. CDR3 in amino acids: CASSGGSNQPQHF. The DNA of the CDR3 is TGTGCCAGCAGTGGGGGGTCCAATCAGCCCCAGCATTTT.

This clone has only one observation. This chain connects TRBV18 to TRBJ2-2, with D possibly matching TRBD1 (6 bases). The CDR3 consists of 15 residues. Between the trimmed V and J ends, which lost 4 bases and 1 base, there was a span of 10 bases. Germline V lookup: CDR1 KGHSH, CDR2 LQKENI. The CDR3 spells CASSQDSWNTGELFF. CDR3 bases: TGTGCCAGCTCACAGGACAGTTGGAACACCGGGGAGCTGTTTTTT.

This clone was seen just once. The chain combines TRBV2 with TRBJ1-6; the D gene is possibly TRBD1 (5 bases). The CDR3 loop spans 14 amino acids. CDR1 and CDR2 (germline): SNHLY, FYNNEI. V was cut by 2 bases and J by 7 bases, with 9 bases left in between. The CDR3 DNA sequence: TGTGCCAGCAGTGAATGGGGGAAGAATTCACCCCTCCACTTT. The encoded protein is CASSEWGKNSPLHF. Supplemented by reference TRBV2 and TRBJ1-6, the full variable domain reads EPEVTQTPSHQVTQMGQEVILRCVPISNHLYFYWYRQILGQKVEFLVSFYNNEISEKSEIFDDQFSVERPDGSNFTLKIRSTKLEDSAMYFCASSEWGKNSPLHFGNGTRLTVT.

This clone appeared a single time. This rearrangement joins TRBV5-1 to TRBJ2-3, with no clear D. Germline loops: CDR1 SGHRS, CDR2 YFSETQ. The CDR3 consists of 15 residues. The V and J ends lost 0 bases and 0 bases respectively, with 8 bases between them. In nucleotides, the CDR3 is TGCGCCAGCAGCTTGGCCCCGATGAGCACAGATACGCAGTATTTT. Translated: CASSLAPMSTDTQYF.

The chain recombines TRBV6-1 with TRBJ2-3, with D hard to call. Trimming removed 0 bases at V and 5 bases at J, with 3 bases between. CDR3 size: 12 residues. Germline CDR1 is MNHNS and CDR2 is SASEGT. The CDR3 loop reads CASSEALDTQYF. DNA for the CDR3: TGTGCCAGCAGTGAAGCGTTAGATACGCAGTATTTT.

The J gene is TRBJ2-5, the V gene TRBV27; D gene uncertain. V was trimmed by 7 bases and J by 5 bases, leaving 11 bases between them. The CDR3 runs 12 residues. Per germline, CDR1 MNHEY and CDR2 SMNVEV (reference sequence). The CDR3: CASKGSLETQYF. The CDR3 coding sequence is TGTGCCAGCAAGGGTAGTTTGGAGACCCAGTACTTC.

This clone was seen just once. The genes are TRBV5-5 and TRBJ2-3; maybe TRBD2 (6 bases). Trimming shortened V by 7 bases and J by 0 bases, and 12 bases separated the two germline ends. Germline CDR1 reads SGHKS; CDR2 reads YYEKEE (reference sequence). The CDR3 totals 14 residues. CDR3 bases: TGTGCCAGCGGTGGTGGGGGGAGCACAGATACGCAGTATTTT. Translation: CASGGGGSTDTQYF.

The V and J genes are TRBV6-6 and TRBJ2-7; TRBD1 agrees at 7 bases. Germline trimming cut 9 bases from V and 3 bases from J; bases unmatched to any gene: 5. Germline V gene data show CDR1 as MNHNY and CDR2 as SVGAGI (reference sequence). There are 12 residues in the CDR3. The CDR3 region has the DNA TGTGCCAGTCGGCAGGGGGACTACGAGCAGTACTTC. This gives the protein CASRQGDYEQYF.

This clone was recorded only once. V is TRBV28 and J is TRBJ1-2; D may be TRBD1 (5 bases). Germline V gives CDR1 MDHEN, CDR2 SYDVKM. The CDR3 spans 13 residues. V was clipped by 3 bases and J by 4 bases, with 9 bases between them. CDR3 bases: TGTGCCAGCAGTTTCAATGGGGGCTATGGCTACACCTTC. Residues: CASSFNGGYGYTF.

The chain is built from TRBV5-1 and TRBJ2-5, with 12 bases matching TRBD2. V was pared by 2 bases and J by 1 base, with 9 bases of the junction left unmatched. Germline V CDR1 and CDR2: SGHRS, YFSETQ. The CDR3 loop spans 18 amino acids. The CDR3 DNA reads TGCGCCAGCAGCTTTCCTAGCGGGAGGGCCGCGGGCCAAGAGACCCAGTACTTC. Translation gives CASSFPSGRAAGQETQYF.

The chain has TRBV19 and TRBJ2-3; D is unresolved. With 0 bases removed from V and 2 bases from J, the gap between germline ends came to 9 bases. The CDR3 is made up of 15 amino acids. Germline CDR1 is LNHDA and CDR2 is SQIVND (reference sequence). The CDR3 loop is CASSIDVRATDTQYF. In DNA form, the CDR3 reads TGTGCCAGTAGTATAGACGTCCGAGCCACAGATACGCAGTATTTT.

This clone rates as medium-sized. V gene TRBV27 combines with J gene TRBJ1-5; D is uncertain. V was pared by 2 bases and J by 6 bases, with 11 bases between. Germline V gene sequence: CDR1 MNHEY, CDR2 SMNVEV (reference sequence). This CDR3 spans 14 amino acids. The CDR3 loop reads CASSLVVSAQPQHF. CDR3 DNA sequence: TGTGCCAGCAGTTTAGTGGTGTCGGCTCAGCCCCAGCATTTT.

This clone was seen only a few times. The V call is TRBV6-5, the J call TRBJ2-2; D is uncertain. CDR3 length: 14 amino acids. CDR1 MNHEY and CDR2 SVGAGI come from the germline V gene. V was shortened by 4 bases and J by 1 base, with 7 bases between the two germline ends. CDR3 protein: CASSSRWNTGELFF. The CDR3 DNA follows: TGTGCCAGCAGTTCAAGATGGAACACCGGGGAGCTGTTTTTT.

The chain recombines TRBV5-4 with TRBJ2-5; no definite D call. The germline V and J ends were trimmed by 4 bases and 2 bases, with 15 bases remaining between them. The CDR3 is 15 residues long. Germline values: CDR1 SGHNT, CDR2 YYREEE (reference sequence). DNA for the CDR3: TGTGCCAGCAGCCCCTCGTTAATGGGTCAAGAGACCCAGTACTTC. Protein sequence: CASSPSLMGQETQYF.

The chain has TRBV7-2 and TRBJ1-5, with TRBD1 as a possible D gene (6 bases). Germline assignment: CDR1 SGHTA and CDR2 FQGNSA. The CDR3 contains 14 residues. V was shortened by 3 bases and J by 4 bases, with 10 bases between the two germline ends. The CDR3 spells CASSFQGGNQPQHF. The CDR3 coding sequence is TGTGCCAGCAGCTTCCAAGGGGGGAATCAGCCCCAGCATTTT.

V and J are TRBV4-1 and TRBJ2-7, with a tentative D call TRBD1 (5 bases). Trimming stripped 3 bases from V and 5 bases from J, with 11 bases between. The CDR3 runs 13 residues. Germline V gene data show CDR1 as MGHRA and CDR2 as YSYEKL. CDR3 DNA: TGCGCCAGCAGCCAGGATAGGGGAAACGAGCAGTACTTC. Its translation: CASSQDRGNEQYF.

This chain connects TRBV29-1 to TRBJ2-1; 10 bases map to TRBD2. The CDR3 length is 14 residues. V was clipped by 5 bases and J by 12 bases; unmatched bases: 13. The germline V gene has CDR1 SQVTM and CDR2 ANQGSEA. CDR3 nucleotides: TGCAGCGTTCTAGGGGCTAGCGGGAGCCTAGGGCAGTTCTTC. Amino acids: CSVLGASGSLGQFF.

V is TRBV11-1 and J is TRBJ1-1; D perhaps matches TRBD1 (5 bases). Between the trimmed V and J ends, which lost 5 bases and 1 base, there was a span of 11 bases. The length of the CDR3 is 14 residues. CDR1 and CDR2 from the germline V gene are SGHAT and FQDESV (reference sequence). The CDR3 loop reads CASSPTGGNTEAFF. The CDR3 DNA is TGTGCCAGCAGCCCCACAGGAGGGAACACTGAAGCTTTCTTT.

In its sample, this clone was seen a few times. The V gene is TRBV2, the J gene TRBJ1-3; D unresolved. Germline V lookup: CDR1 SNHLY, CDR2 FYNNEI. This CDR3 has 14 residues. V shed 7 bases and J shed 1 base, with 11 bases lying between them. DNA for the CDR3: TGTGCCAGCATCCCGGCCAGATCTGGAAACACCATATATTTT. This encodes CASIPARSGNTIYF.

The chain links TRBV7-9 to TRBJ2-3, with D possibly TRBD2 on 6 matching bases. The CDR3 spans 15 residues. Germline loops: CDR1 SEHNR, CDR2 FQNEAQ (reference sequence). V lost 0 bases and J lost 5, with 12 bases in between. CDR3 nucleotides: TGTGCCAGCAGCTTAGCGGGGAGGTATGGAGATACGCAGTATTTT. Translation: CASSLAGRYGDTQYF. The variable domain in full, completed from reference TRBV7-9 and TRBJ2-3, reads DTGVSQNPRHKITKRGQNVTFRCDPISEHNRLYWYRQTLGQGPEFLTYFQNEAQLEKSRLLSDRFSAERPKGSFSTLEIQRTEQGDSAMYLCASSLAGRYGDTQYFGPGTRLTVL.

The chain uses TRBV2 and TRBJ1-1; possibly TRBD1 for D (6 bases). Germline V gives CDR1 SNHLY, CDR2 FYNNEI. The ends were cut back, 1 base at V and 0 bases at J, with 9 bases in the middle. The CDR3 loop spans 15 amino acids. The CDR3 protein is CASSEEDSMNTEAFF. In nucleotides, the CDR3 is TGTGCCAGCAGTGAAGAGGACAGCATGAACACTGAAGCTTTCTTT.

The chain is built from TRBV5-1 and TRBJ2-3; possibly TRBD1 or TRBD2 for D (5 bases each). Germline CDR1 reads SGHRS; CDR2 reads YFSETQ. V lost 7 bases and J lost 3, with 21 bases in between. This CDR3 is built from 16 residues. DNA of the CDR3: TGCGCCAGCTACCCCGGGACCCCCAGCGGTACAGATACGCAGTATTTT. It codes for CASYPGTPSGTDTQYF.

V usage is TRBV27 and J usage is TRBJ2-5; D may be TRBD1 or TRBD2 (6 bases each). The better agreement between TRBJ2-7 and the DNA end casts doubt on the J call. CDR3 length equals 14 residues. CDR1 and CDR2 (germline): MNHEY, SMNVEV (reference sequence). The CDR3, as DNA: TGTGCCAGCAGTTTAGGGGGCAGGGGAGGCGAGCAGTACTTC. This translates into CASSLGGRGGEQYF.

The CDR3 bases are TGTGCCAGCAGTTCTGGGGGGGGTCCAGAGACCCAGTACTTC. It codes for CASSSGGGPETQYF. J is TRBJ2-5 and V is TRBV28, with 7 bases lining up with TRBD2. The CDR3 consists of 14 residues. Germline trimming cut 4 bases from V and 4 bases from J; bases unmatched to any gene: 6. The germline V gene encodes CDR1 MDHEN and CDR2 SYDVKM.

V and J are TRBV7-7 and TRBJ2-7; perhaps TRBD1 as D (6 bases). Germline CDR1 SSHAT, CDR2 FNYEAQ (reference sequence). The CDR3 sequence is 13 residues long. The V end lost 5 bases, the J end lost 2 bases, and 10 bases lay between the germline ends. For the CDR3, the DNA is TGTGCCAGCAGCCCAGGGGCCACCTACGAGCAGTACTTC. It yields the protein CASSPGATYEQYF.

The chain has TRBV2 and TRBJ2-1; D is tentatively TRBD1 or TRBD2 (6 bases each). Germline loops: CDR1 SNHLY, CDR2 FYNNEI. The CDR3 runs to 12 residues. Trimming shortened V by 9 bases and J by 9 bases, and 15 bases separated the two germline ends. The CDR3 nucleotides read TGTGCCAGTCACTTCGGGGGCAGTGAGCAGTTCTTC. Protein sequence: CASHFGGSEQFF.

This clone came up a few times. A single base is all that separates this from a far larger clone, so a read error is likely. This chain uses TRBV4-2 with TRBJ2-7, with D perhaps TRBD2 (7 bases). Trimming pared 4 bases from V and 5 bases from J, leaving 18 bases between. Germline CDR1 LGHNA, CDR2 YNFKEQ. The CDR3 is 15 residues long. CDR3: CASSLQPGGRNEQYF. Written as DNA, the CDR3 is TGTGCCAGCAGCCTCCAACCGGGGGGCCGGAACGAGCAGTACTTC.

Here the CDR3 reads CASSITSGGGTGELFF. The CDR3 region has the DNA TGTGCCAGCAGCATTACTAGCGGAGGAGGGACCGGGGAGCTGTTTTTT. This chain joins TRBV9 and TRBJ2-2; 8 bases align to TRBD2. The CDR3 spans 16 residues. Germline V CDR1 and CDR2: SGDLS, YYNGEE. V lost 4 bases, J lost 5 bases, and 10 bases stayed unmatched.

The chain has TRBV7-8 and TRBJ1-1, with unresolved D. V lost 1 base to trimming and J lost 2 bases, with 5 bases between them. Germline values: CDR1 SGHVS, CDR2 FQNEAQ. The CDR3 loop spans 13 amino acids. CDR3 residues: CASSLVRNTEAFF. The CDR3 coding sequence is TGTGCCAGCAGCTTAGTCCGAAACACTGAAGCTTTCTTT.